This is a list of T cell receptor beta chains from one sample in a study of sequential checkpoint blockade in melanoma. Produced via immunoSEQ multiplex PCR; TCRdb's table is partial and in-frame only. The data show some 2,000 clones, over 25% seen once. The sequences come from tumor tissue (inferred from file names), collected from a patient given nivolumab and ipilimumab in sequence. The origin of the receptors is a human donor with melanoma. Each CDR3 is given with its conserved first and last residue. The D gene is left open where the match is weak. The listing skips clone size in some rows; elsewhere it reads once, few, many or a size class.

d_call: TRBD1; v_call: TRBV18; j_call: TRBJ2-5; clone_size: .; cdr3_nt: TGTGCCAGCTCACAGGTGGCCAGGGGGTTTTCAGAGACCCAGTACTTC; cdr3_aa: CASSQVARGFSETQYF
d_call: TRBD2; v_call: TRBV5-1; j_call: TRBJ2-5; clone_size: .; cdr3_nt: TGCGCCAGCAGCACAGGGCTAGCGGGGGAGACCCAGTACTTC; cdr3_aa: CASSTGLAGETQYF
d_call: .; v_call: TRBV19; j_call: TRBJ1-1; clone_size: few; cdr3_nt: TGTGCCAGTAGTATAGGGCGGGAAGCTTTCTTT; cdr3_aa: CASSIGREAFF
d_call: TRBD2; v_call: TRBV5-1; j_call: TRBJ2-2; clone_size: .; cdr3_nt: TGCGCCAGCAGCATAATTGCGCCGGGACTAGTCGTCGGGGAGCTGTTTTTT; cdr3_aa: CASSIIAPGLVVGELFF
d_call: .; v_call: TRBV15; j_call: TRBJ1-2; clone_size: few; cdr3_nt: TGTGCCACCAGCACAAGGGTGACAGGAGCGGGCTACACCTTC; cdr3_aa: CATSTRVTGAGYTF
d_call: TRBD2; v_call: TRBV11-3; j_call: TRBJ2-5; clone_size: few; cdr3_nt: TGTGCCAGAAGCTTACCAGCGGGGGGCTTGGAGACCCAGTACTTC; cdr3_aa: CARSLPAGGLETQYF
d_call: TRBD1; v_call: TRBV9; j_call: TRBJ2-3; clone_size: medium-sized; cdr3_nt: TGTGCCAGCAGCCCGTCGACAGGGGGAGGTGCAGATACGCAGTATTTT; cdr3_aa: CASSPSTGGGADTQYF
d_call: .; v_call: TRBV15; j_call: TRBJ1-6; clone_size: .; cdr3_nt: TGTGCCACCAGTCCGGGATACTATAATTCACCCCTCCACTTT; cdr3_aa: CATSPGYYNSPLHF
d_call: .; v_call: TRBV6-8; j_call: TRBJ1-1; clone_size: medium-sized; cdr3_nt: TGTGCCAGCAGCCGGGGGCGTGTCACTGAAGCTTTCTTT; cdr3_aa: CASSRGRVTEAFF
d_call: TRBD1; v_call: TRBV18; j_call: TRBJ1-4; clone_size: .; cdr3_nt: TGTGCCAGCTCACCACGAGCAGGGGGGAATGAAAAACTGTTTTTT; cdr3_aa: CASSPRAGGNEKLFF
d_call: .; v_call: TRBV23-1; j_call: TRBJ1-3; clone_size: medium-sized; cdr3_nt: TGCGCCAGCAGCCAAGGTGGCTCTGGAAACACCATATATTTT; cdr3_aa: CASSQGGSGNTIYF
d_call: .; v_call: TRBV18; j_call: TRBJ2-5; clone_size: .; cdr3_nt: TGTGCCAGCTCACCGGGGGGCGCGAGGGAGACCCAGTACTTC; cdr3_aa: CASSPGGARETQYF
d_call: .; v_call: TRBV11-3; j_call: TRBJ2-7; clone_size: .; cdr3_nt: TGTGCCAGCAGCTCGGCGGTAGCGGAGGCCTACGAGCAGTACTTC; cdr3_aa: CASSSAVAEAYEQYF
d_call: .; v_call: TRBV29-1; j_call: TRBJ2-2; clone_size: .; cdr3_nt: TGCAGCGTTGACTTTGCCCTCACCGGGGAGCTGTTTTTT; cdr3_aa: CSVDFALTGELFF
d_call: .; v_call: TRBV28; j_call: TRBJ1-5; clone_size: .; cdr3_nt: TGTGCCAGCAGTTTACCCCTCGGCAATCAGCCCCAGCATTTT; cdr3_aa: CASSLPLGNQPQHF
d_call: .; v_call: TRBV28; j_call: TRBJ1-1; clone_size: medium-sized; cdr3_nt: TGTGCCAGCACCCCCGGCAGGTTGAACACTGAAGCTTTCTTT; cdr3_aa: CASTPGRLNTEAFF
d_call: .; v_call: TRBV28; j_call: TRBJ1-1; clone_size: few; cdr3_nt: TGTGCCAGCAGCCCCCTCAGGGGAGGCATGAACACTGAAGCTTTCTTT; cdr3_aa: CASSPLRGGMNTEAFF
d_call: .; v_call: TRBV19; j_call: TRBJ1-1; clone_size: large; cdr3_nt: TGTGCCAGTAGTATAGGTAGCCAGACGAACACTGAAGCTTTCTTT; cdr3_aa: CASSIGSQTNTEAFF
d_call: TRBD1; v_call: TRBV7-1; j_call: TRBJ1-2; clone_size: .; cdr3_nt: TGTGCCGGGGCGACAGGGCGGAACTATGGCTACACCTTC; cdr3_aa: CAGATGRNYGYTF
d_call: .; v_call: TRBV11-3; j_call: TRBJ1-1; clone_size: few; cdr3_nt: TGTGCCAGCAGCTTAGATCGGGGTGGAGGCACTGAAGCTTTCTTT; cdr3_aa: CASSLDRGGGTEAFF
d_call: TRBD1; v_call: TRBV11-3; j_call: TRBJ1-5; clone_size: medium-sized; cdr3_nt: TGTGCCAGCAGCACCGGGACAGGGAAGAAGCCCCAGCATTTT; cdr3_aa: CASSTGTGKKPQHF
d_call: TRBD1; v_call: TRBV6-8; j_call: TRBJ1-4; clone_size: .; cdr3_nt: TGTGCCAGCAATCAACGGGGACAGGGTAATGAAAAACTGTTTTTT; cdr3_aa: CASNQRGQGNEKLFF
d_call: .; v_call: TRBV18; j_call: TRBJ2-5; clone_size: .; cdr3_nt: TGTGCCAGCTCACCAGGGGGCCCGGAGACCCAGTACTTC; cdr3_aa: CASSPGGPETQYF
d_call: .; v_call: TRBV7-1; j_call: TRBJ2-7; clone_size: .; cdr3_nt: TGTGCCAGCAGCCTACTTCAGGGGCCCTCCTACGAGCAGTACTTC; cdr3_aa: CASSLLQGPSYEQYF
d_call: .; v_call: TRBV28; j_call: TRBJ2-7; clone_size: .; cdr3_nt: TGTGCCAGCAGTCCTGACAGGCCTAAGACCGAGCAGTACTTC; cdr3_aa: CASSPDRPKTEQYF
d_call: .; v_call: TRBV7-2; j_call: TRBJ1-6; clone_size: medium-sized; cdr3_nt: TGTGCCAGCAGCTCCAATCGGTTTTCACCCCTCCACTTT; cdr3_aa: CASSSNRFSPLHF
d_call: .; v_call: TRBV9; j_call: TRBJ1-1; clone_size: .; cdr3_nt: TGTGCCAGCAACCGTAGAGGGAGTACTGAAGCTTTCTTT; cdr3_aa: CASNRRGSTEAFF
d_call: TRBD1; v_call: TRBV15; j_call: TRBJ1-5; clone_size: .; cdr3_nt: TGTGCCACCAGCAGCTTCGGACAGGATAGCAATCAGCCCCAGCATTTT; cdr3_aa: CATSSFGQDSNQPQHF
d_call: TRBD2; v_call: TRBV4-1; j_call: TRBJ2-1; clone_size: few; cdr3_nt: TGCGCCAGCAGCACTCACTCGACTAGCGGGGCTCTCAATGAGCAGTTCTTC; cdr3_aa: CASSTHSTSGALNEQFF
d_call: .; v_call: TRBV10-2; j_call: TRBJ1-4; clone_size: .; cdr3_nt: TGCGCCAGCAGTGACTGTCCAAGTCTCCTAGTCGACAATGAAAAACTGTTTTTT; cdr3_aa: CASSDCPSLLVDNEKLFF
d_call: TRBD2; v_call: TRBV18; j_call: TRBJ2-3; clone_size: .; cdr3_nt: TGTGCCAGCTCTCTGACTAGCGGGGAAGATACGCAGTATTTT; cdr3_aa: CASSLTSGEDTQYF
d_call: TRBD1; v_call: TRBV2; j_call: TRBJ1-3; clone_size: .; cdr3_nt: TGTGCCAGCAGTGAATTGGACAGGGCGGGAAACACCATATATTTT; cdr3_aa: CASSELDRAGNTIYF
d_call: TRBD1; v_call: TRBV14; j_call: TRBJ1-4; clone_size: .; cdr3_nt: TGTGCCAGCAGCCCGCGGACAGGGAACGAAAAACTGTTTTTT; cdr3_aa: CASSPRTGNEKLFF
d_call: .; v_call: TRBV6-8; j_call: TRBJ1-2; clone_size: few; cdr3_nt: TGTGCCAGCACAGGGACGTCAGCTAACTATGGCTACACCTTC; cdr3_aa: CASTGTSANYGYTF
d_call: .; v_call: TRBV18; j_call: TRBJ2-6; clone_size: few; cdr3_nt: TGTGCCAGCTCACCACTCGGACCGCCCTCCCGATCTGGGGCCAACGTCCTGACTTTC; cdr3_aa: CASSPLGPPSRSGANVLTF
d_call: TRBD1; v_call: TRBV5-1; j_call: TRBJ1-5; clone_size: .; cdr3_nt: TGCGCCAGCAGCTTGGGGACAGGGGGCGGCTATAGCAATCAGCCCCAGCATTTT; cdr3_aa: CASSLGTGGGYSNQPQHF
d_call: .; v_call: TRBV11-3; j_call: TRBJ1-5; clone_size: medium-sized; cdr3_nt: TGTGCCAGCAGCTTATGGGGGGAGGGCAATCAGCCCCAGCATTTT; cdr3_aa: CASSLWGEGNQPQHF
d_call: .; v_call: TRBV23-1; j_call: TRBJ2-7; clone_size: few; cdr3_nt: TGCGCCAGCAGTCAAAAAGGGGACTCAGGCTGGGGGCAGTACTTC; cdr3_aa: CASSQKGDSGWGQYF
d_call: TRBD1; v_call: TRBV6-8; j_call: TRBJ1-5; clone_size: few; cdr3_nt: TGTGCCAGCAGCTCCGGGACAGGGCACTATCAGCCCCAGCATTTT; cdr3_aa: CASSSGTGHYQPQHF
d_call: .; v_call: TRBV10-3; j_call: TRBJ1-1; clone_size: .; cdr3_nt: TGTGCCATCAGTGAGTCGGTCGGAATCCAAACACGGAAAGCTTTCTTT; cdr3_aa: CAISESVGIQTRKAFF
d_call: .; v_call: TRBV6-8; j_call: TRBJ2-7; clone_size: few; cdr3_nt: TGTGCCAGCAGTGACCAACAGGTTCCCTACGAGCAGTACTTC; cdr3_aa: CASSDQQVPYEQYF